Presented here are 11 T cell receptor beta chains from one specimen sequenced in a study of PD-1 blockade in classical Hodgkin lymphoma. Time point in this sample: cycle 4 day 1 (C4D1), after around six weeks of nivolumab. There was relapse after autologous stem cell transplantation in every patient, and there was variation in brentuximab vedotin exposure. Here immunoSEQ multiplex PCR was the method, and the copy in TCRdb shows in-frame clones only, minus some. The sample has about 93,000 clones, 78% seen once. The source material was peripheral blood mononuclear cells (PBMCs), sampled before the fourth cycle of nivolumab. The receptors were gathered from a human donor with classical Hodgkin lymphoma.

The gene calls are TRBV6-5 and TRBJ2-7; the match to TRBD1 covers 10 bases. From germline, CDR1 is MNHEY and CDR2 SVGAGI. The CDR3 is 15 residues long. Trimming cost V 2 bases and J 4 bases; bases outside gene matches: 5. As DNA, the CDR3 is TGTGCCAGCAGTTACGGGACAGGGGCAAGGTACGAGCAGTACTTC. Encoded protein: CASSYGTGARYEQYF.

The CDR3 DNA follows: TGTGCCAGCAGCCCCCGACTAGCGGGGGACCTCCCCTCTGGGGCCAACGTCCTGACTTTC. This translates into CASSPRLAGDLPSGANVLTF. This chain connects TRBV9 to TRBJ2-6; 12 bases are shared with TRBD2. The junction had 11 bases not matched to a gene; V was cut back by 4 bases and J by 0 bases. This CDR3 has 20 residues. Germline CDR1 SGDLS, CDR2 YYNGEE. The whole variable domain, filled in from reference TRBV9 and TRBJ2-6, reads DSGVTQTPKHLITATGQRVTLRCSPRSGDLSVYWYQQSLDQGLQFLIQYYNGEERAKGNILERFSAQQFPDLHSELNLSSLELGDSALYFCASSPRLAGDLPSGANVLTFGAGSRLTVL.

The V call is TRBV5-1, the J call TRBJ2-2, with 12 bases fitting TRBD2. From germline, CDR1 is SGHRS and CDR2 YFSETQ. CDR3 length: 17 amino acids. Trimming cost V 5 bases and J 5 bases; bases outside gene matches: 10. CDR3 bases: TGCGCCAGCAGTTCGCTAGCGGGGGGGCCGGGAACCGGGGAGCTGTTTTTT. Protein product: CASSSLAGGPGTGELFF.

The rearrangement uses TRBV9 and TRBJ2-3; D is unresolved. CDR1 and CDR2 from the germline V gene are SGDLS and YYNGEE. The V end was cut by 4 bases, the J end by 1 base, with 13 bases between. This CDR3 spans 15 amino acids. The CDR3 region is CASSRDWAGTDTQYF. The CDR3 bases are TGTGCCAGCAGCCGTGACTGGGCTGGCACAGATACGCAGTATTTT.

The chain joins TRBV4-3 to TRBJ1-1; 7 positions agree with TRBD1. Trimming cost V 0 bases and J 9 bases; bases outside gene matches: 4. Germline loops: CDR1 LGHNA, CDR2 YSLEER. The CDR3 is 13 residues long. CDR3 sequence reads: CASSQDTDRKAFF. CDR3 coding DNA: TGCGCCAGCAGCCAAGATACGGACAGGAAAGCTTTCTTT.

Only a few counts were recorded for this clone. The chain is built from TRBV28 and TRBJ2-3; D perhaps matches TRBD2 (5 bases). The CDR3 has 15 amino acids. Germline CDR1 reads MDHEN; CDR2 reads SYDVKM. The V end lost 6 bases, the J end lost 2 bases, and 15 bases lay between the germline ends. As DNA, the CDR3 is TGTGCCAGCAGCCCTTTGCTAGCCGTCACAGATACGCAGTATTTT. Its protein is CASSPLLAVTDTQYF.

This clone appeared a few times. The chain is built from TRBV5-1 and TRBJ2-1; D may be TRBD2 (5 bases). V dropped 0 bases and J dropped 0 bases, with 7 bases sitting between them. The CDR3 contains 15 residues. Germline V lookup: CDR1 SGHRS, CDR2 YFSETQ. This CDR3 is CASSLDSGSYNEQFF. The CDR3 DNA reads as TGCGCCAGCAGCTTGGACAGCGGCTCCTACAATGAGCAGTTCTTC.

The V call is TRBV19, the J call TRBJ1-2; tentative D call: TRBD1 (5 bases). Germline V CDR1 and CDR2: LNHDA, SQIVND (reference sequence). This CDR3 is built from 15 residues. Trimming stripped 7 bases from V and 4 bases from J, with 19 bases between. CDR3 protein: CASTYLGGYGYGYTF. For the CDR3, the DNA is TGTGCCAGTACGTATCTCGGGGGGTACGGCTATGGCTACACCTTC.

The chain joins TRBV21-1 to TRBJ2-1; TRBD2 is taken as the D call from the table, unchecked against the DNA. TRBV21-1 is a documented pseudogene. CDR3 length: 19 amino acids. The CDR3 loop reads CASSKGDYGTSGRDNEQFF. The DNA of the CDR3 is TGTGCCAGCAGCAAAGGAGACTATGGGACTAGCGGGAGGGACAATGAGCAGTTCTTC.

This CDR3 reads CASTKDRDQDQPQHF. CDR3 bases: TGTGCCAGTACCAAGGACAGGGATCAGGATCAGCCCCAGCATTTT. The rearrangement joins TRBV19 to TRBJ1-5, with 8 bases that match TRBD1. The length of the CDR3 is 15 residues. V trimming: 7 bases; J trimming: 5 bases; junction bases outside the gene matches: 10. Germline V lookup: CDR1 LNHDA, CDR2 SQIVND (reference sequence). Full variable domain (remainder filled in from reference TRBV19 and TRBJ1-5): DGGITQSPKYLFRKEGQNVTLSCEQNLNHDAMYWYRQDPGQGLRLIYYSQIVNDFQKGDIAEGYSVSREKKESFPLTVTSAQKNPTAFYLCASTKDRDQDQPQHFGDGTRLSIL.

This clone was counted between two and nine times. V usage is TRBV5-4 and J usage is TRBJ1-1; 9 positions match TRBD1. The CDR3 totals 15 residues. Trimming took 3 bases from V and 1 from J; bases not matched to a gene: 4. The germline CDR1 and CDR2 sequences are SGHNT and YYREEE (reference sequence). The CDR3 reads CASSSGTGRNTEAFF. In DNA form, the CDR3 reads TGTGCCAGCAGCTCGGGGACAGGGCGGAACACTGAAGCTTTCTTT.